This passage covers 21 T cell receptor beta chains from one sample sequenced in a study of CD8 T cells in ankylosing spondylitis (TCRdb year 2017). The method was 5' RACE. The sample was run on an Illumina HiSeq 2500. TCRdb redid the processing of the public reads, applying fastp at Q25 and MiXCR, and retained in-frame beta chains. For every CDR3 protein sequence, its rows merge into one entry that carries the most common genes and DNA. The sample table shows about 36,000 distinct CDR3 sequences, and around 6.2% are seen once. Of the sample, more than 10% is held by the ten largest clones. The sample was blood, either unsorted or a sorted T cell fraction (not recorded which). The source is a male donor with ankylosing spondylitis or in good health (not recorded which).

This clonotype was picked up many times. The rearrangement joins TRBV5-1 to TRBJ2-2; TRBD2 agrees at 14 bases. The V gene end was trimmed by 1 base and the J gene end by 2 bases; junction bases not matched to a gene: 7. From germline, CDR1 is SGHRS and CDR2 YFSETQ. This CDR3 is built from 19 residues. Here the CDR3 DNA reads TGCGCCAGCAGCTTGTCCCCAGGACTAGCGGGAGGTAACACCGGGGAGCTGTTTTTT. Encoded protein: CASSLSPGLAGGNTGELFF.

Many counts were recorded for this clonotype. The V gene is TRBV11-2, the J gene TRBJ1-6; D may be TRBD1 (5 bases). The CDR3 contains 16 residues. The germline V gene has CDR1 SGHAT and CDR2 FQNNGV. The V gene lost 5 bases and the J gene lost 8 bases, with 19 bases spanning the gap. The DNA of the CDR3 is TGTGCCAGCAGCCGGATGCCGGGACTAAGGGATTCACCCCTCCACTTT. Residues: CASSRMPGLRDSPLHF.

This clonotype was counted at least ten times. The chain links TRBV20-1 to TRBJ2-3, with 8 bases fitting TRBD2. There are 16 residues in the CDR3. The germline CDR1 and CDR2 sequences are DFQATT and SNEGSKA (reference sequence). With V trimmed by 1 base and J by 4 bases, 10 bases remained unmatched. The CDR3: CSARVIREGHADTQYF. The CDR3 DNA reads as TGCAGTGCTAGAGTCATCCGGGAGGGCCATGCAGATACGCAGTATTTT.

Many counts were recorded for this clonotype. V usage is TRBV29-1 and J usage is TRBJ2-1; the D gene could be TRBD1 or TRBD2 (6 bases each). V was clipped by 7 bases and J by 7 bases, with 17 bases between them. CDR1 and CDR2 (germline): SQVTM, ANQGSEA. This CDR3 spans 13 amino acids. CDR3 residues: CSGGAGTRNEQFF. CDR3 in DNA: TGCAGCGGGGGGGCGGGCACCCGGAATGAGCAGTTCTTC.

On this clonotype: One end of the junction does not line up with germline, which may come from a read error. The rearrangement links TRBV3-1 to TRBJ1-4; 7 bases are a match to TRBD1. The germline CDR1 and CDR2 sequences are LGHDT and YNNKEL (reference sequence). This CDR3 is built from 18 residues. CDR3 sequence: CASSQPKGAAPTNEKLFF. The CDR3 DNA reads as TGTGCCAGTAGCCAACCAAAGGGGGCGGCTCCGACTAATGAAAAACTGTTTTTT.

This sequence joins TRBV7-3 and TRBJ1-1, with 7 bases aligning to TRBD1. CDR3 size: 19 residues. The V gene's germline CDR1 is SGHTA and CDR2 FQGTGA. V shed 5 bases and J 3 bases; nucleotides not matched to a gene: 21. The CDR3 here is CASSPFGHFEGAWDTEAFF. The CDR3 bases are TGTGCCAGCAGCCCCTTTGGGCATTTTGAGGGGGCGTGGGACACTGAAGCTTTCTTT. Full variable domain (outside the CDR3, taken from reference TRBV7-3 and TRBJ1-1): GAGVSQTPSNKVTEKGKYVELRCDPISGHTALYWYRQSLGQGPEFLIYFQGTGAADDSGLPNDRFFAVRPEGSVSTLKIQRTERGDSAVYLCASSPFGHFEGAWDTEAFFGQGTRLTVV.

This clonotype was counted at least ten times. This chain joins TRBV24-1 and TRBJ2-1, with TRBD1 matching over 9 bases. J gave up 5 bases and V 3 bases, and 7 bases lay outside the gene matches. The germline CDR1 and CDR2 sequences are KGHDR and SFDVKD. CDR3 size: 16 residues. CDR3 region: CATSDPRDRDNNEQFF. CDR3 DNA sequence: TGTGCCACCAGTGATCCCCGGGACAGGGACAACAATGAGCAGTTCTTC.

This clonotype was seen ten or more times. This rearrangement joins TRBV4-3 to TRBJ2-2; 11 nucleotides match TRBD2. Germline loops: CDR1 LGHNA, CDR2 YSLEER. V trimming: 4 bases; J trimming: 1 base; junction bases outside the gene matches: 5. The CDR3 is 17 amino acids. CDR3 protein: CASSRATSGGNTGELFF. The DNA of the CDR3 is TGCGCCAGCAGCCGAGCTACTAGCGGGGGGAACACCGGGGAGCTGTTTTTT.

This clonotype has a count of ten or more. The chain couples TRBV3-1 to TRBJ2-4; D not certain. The CDR3 spans 14 residues. The V gene's germline CDR1 is LGHDT and CDR2 YNNKEL (reference sequence). Trimming removed 2 bases from V and 7 bases from J, with 12 bases in between. The CDR3: CASSQSRMVNIQYF. The CDR3 region has the DNA TGTGCCAGCAGCCAAAGTAGGATGGTCAACATTCAGTACTTC.

In this sample, this clonotype turned up many times. The rearrangement joins TRBV9 to TRBJ2-1, with D possibly being TRBD1 (6 bases). Germline CDR1 SGDLS, CDR2 YYNGEE. The CDR3 sequence is 14 residues long. V lost 4 bases and J lost 5, with 13 bases in between. The CDR3 DNA follows: TGTGCCAGCAGCTACGGGACAAGTAACAATGAGCAGTTCTTC. Translated: CASSYGTSNNEQFF.

This clonotype was recorded at least ten times. The chain combines TRBV10-3 with TRBJ2-5, with D unresolved. CDR3 length equals 13 residues. Germline V gene sequence: CDR1 ENHRY, CDR2 SYGVKD. V lost 3 bases to trimming and J lost 3 bases, with 8 bases between them. The CDR3 region has the DNA TGTGCCATCAGTGACCCAGTTGAAGAGACCCAGTACTTC. Translation: CAISDPVEETQYF.

The table lists this clonotype with many counts. The V and J genes are TRBV20-1 and TRBJ2-7, with TRBD2 matching over 7 bases. V lost 2 bases and J lost 4; bases outside the gene matches: 17. The germline CDR1 and CDR2 sequences are DFQATT and SNEGSKA (reference sequence). The CDR3 runs 17 residues. The CDR3 nucleotides are TGCAGTGCTAGACCGCCAGCCCTAGCGGAGCAGGTATACGAGCAGTACTTC. Residues: CSARPPALAEQVYEQYF.

This clonotype came up many times. The chain is built from TRBV7-3 and TRBJ1-1; TRBD1 agrees at 9 bases. V shed 5 bases and J 3 bases; nucleotides not matched to a gene: 7. The V gene's germline CDR1 is SGHTA and CDR2 FQGTGA. This CDR3 has 15 amino acids. CDR3 in amino acids: CASSPQGAGDTEAFF. The CDR3 nucleotides are TGTGCCAGCAGCCCACAGGGGGCCGGGGACACTGAAGCTTTCTTT. Using reference TRBV7-3 and TRBJ1-1 for the parts outside the CDR3, the full variable domain is GAGVSQTPSNKVTEKGKYVELRCDPISGHTALYWYRQSLGQGPEFLIYFQGTGAADDSGLPNDRFFAVRPEGSVSTLKIQRTERGDSAVYLCASSPQGAGDTEAFFGQGTRLTVV.

This clonotype was counted many times. CDR3 nucleotide sequence: TGTGCCGGGAAAAACACTGAAGCTTTCTTT. This codes for CAGKNTEAFF. V gene TRBV5-3 combines with J gene TRBJ1-1; D is undetermined. TRBV5-3 is recorded as an ORF, its role being uncertain. With 10 bases removed from V and 2 bases from J, the gap between germline ends came to 6 bases. This CDR3 comprises 10 residues.

Many counts were recorded for this clonotype. The V call is TRBV20-1, the J call TRBJ1-4; D gene uncertain. Per germline, CDR1 DFQATT and CDR2 SNEGSKA (reference sequence). CDR3 length: 12 amino acids. V lost 4 bases, J lost 8 bases, and 11 bases lay in between. The CDR3 reads CSATQSGEKLFF. The CDR3 bases are TGCAGTGCTACCCAATCGGGCGAAAAACTGTTTTTT.

This clonotype occurred many times. CDR3 sequence (DNA): TGCGCCAGCAGCCAATGGACTAGCGGGTCCTCCTACAATGAGCAGTTCTTC. Translation gives CASSQWTSGSSYNEQFF. J is TRBJ2-1 and V is TRBV4-3; 11 bases are a match to TRBD2. The CDR3 has 17 amino acids. From germline, CDR1 is LGHNA and CDR2 YSLEER. Trimming took 2 bases from V and 0 from J; bases not matched to a gene: 3.

This clonotype occurred many times. The CDR3 DNA reads as TGTGCCAGCAGTCCCCCCCGGGGGGGGGGCGAGGGTGGCTACACCTTC. This gives the protein CASSPPRGGGEGGYTF. V and J are TRBV28 and TRBJ1-2, with D possibly being TRBD1 (6 bases). Germline loops: CDR1 MDHEN, CDR2 SYDVKM. The V end lost 5 bases, the J end lost 7 bases, and 23 bases lay between the germline ends. This CDR3 comprises 16 residues.

In its sample, this clonotype was seen many times. The chain links TRBV5-1 to TRBJ2-3, with D uncertain. CDR1 and CDR2 from the germline V gene are SGHRS and YFSETQ. V was pared by 1 base and J by 1 base, with 10 bases between. This CDR3 is 15 amino acids long. CDR3 region: CASSLIVVGTDTQYF. CDR3 in DNA: TGCGCCAGCAGCTTGATAGTGGTGGGCACAGATACGCAGTATTTT. Variable domain in full (rest from reference TRBV5-1 and TRBJ2-3): KAGVTQTPRYLIKTRGQQVTLSCSPISGHRSVSWYQQTPGQGLQFLFEYFSETQRNKGNFPGRFSGRQFSNSRSEMNVSTLELGDSALYLCASSLIVVGTDTQYFGPGTRLTVL.

This clonotype was counted many times. The V and J genes are TRBV5-1 and TRBJ2-7; TRBD1 agrees at 8 bases. V was clipped by 4 bases and J by 0 bases; unmatched bases: 6. CDR3 length: 15 residues. Germline V gene data show CDR1 as SGHRS and CDR2 as YFSETQ. The CDR3 is CASSGTDRASYEQYF. DNA for the CDR3: TGCGCCAGCAGCGGGACGGACAGGGCCTCCTACGAGCAGTACTTC.

This clonotype was seen many times. The chain joins TRBV3-1 to TRBJ2-5; D unresolved. V was shortened by 3 bases and J by 0 bases, with 2 bases between the two germline ends. This CDR3 spans 12 amino acids. Germline V gives CDR1 LGHDT, CDR2 YNNKEL (reference sequence). The CDR3 DNA sequence: TGTGCCAGCAGCCAGTACCAAGAGACCCAGTACTTC. Translating it yields CASSQYQETQYF.

Ten or more counts support this clonotype. The V and J genes are TRBV20-1 and TRBJ2-3; 11 bases align to TRBD2. V lost 4 bases to trimming and J lost 6 bases; unmatched junction nucleotides: 15. Germline V gene sequence: CDR1 DFQATT, CDR2 SNEGSKA (reference sequence). The CDR3 spans 17 residues. Written as DNA, the CDR3 is TGCAGTGCTATAACTAGCGGGAGATCCCTAAGAGAGGATACGCAGTATTTT. This translates into CSAITSGRSLREDTQYF.